The T cell receptor beta chain described here comes from a study of T cell responses to AZD1222 COVID-19 vaccine. Broader study findings: Regions 160-218 and 743-854 dominated among vaccine-associated CD4 TCRs spanning spike.

Trimming stripped 5 bases from V and 2 bases from J, with 10 bases between. The CDR3 contains 14 residues. Germline CDR1 and CDR2: MRHNA and SNTAGT. Measured with immunoSEQ multiplex PCR; TCRdb has only the in-frame clones, and not every one. The sample contains roughly 180,000 clones, 87% of which appear only once. Points on this clone: The antigen remains unidentified.

The starting material was peripheral blood, obtained on day 0 of MenACWY control vaccination. This sequence joins TRBV6-4 and TRBJ1-5, with D unclear. The sequence derives from an adult in good health. CDR3 in DNA: TGTGCCAGCAGTCCCGGGAGGGGCAATCAGCCCCAGCATTTT. Its protein product is CASSPGRGNQPQHF.